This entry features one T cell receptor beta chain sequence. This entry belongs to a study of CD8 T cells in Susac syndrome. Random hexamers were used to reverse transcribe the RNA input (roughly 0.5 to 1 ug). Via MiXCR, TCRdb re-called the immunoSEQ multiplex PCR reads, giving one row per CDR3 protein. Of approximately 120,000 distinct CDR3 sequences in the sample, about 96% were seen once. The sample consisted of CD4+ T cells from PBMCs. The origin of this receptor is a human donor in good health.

The CDR3 DNA reads TGTGCCAGCAGTTTCTCAGGGGGCGGGGGCACTGAAGCTTTCTTT. Translating it yields CASSFSGGGGTEAFF. The V gene is TRBV27, the J gene TRBJ1-1; TRBD1 agrees at 8 bases. The J segment lost 4 bases and the V segment lost 3 bases, leaving 7 bases of the junction unmatched. This CDR3 spans 15 amino acids. Germline CDR1 reads MNHEY; CDR2 reads SMNVEV (reference sequence).